The rows below give T cell receptor beta chains drawn from one sample of a study of cytomegalovirus exposure and HLA in healthy donors. Sequenced by immunoSEQ multiplex PCR; TCRdb stores in-frame clones only, minus some. The table includes more than 75,000 clones, approximately 69% detected once. Sequenced: PBMCs. The receptor source for this set is a man aged 40-55 years in good health and CMV-seropositive. Both conserved end residues are part of each CDR3. The D gene is left open where the match is weak. Only part of the rows carry a size: once, few, many, or a class if the clone is expanded.

>TRBV27|TRBJ2-3|-|-
CASSSITDTQYF
TGTGCCAGCAGTTCCATTACAGATACGCAGTATTTT
>TRBV5-5|TRBJ2-2|-|-
CASSPLGGILPTGELFF
TGTGCCAGCAGCCCCCTTGGAGGCATCCTACCCACCGGGGAGCTGTTTTTT
>TRBV28|TRBJ2-5|-|-
CASSSRGTQETQYF
TGTGCCAGCAGTTCCCGCGGGACCCAAGAGACCCAGTACTTC
>TRBV5-1|TRBJ2-1|-|-
CASSEANNEQFF
TGCGCCAGCAGCGAGGCGAACAATGAGCAGTTCTTC
>TRBV28|TRBJ2-2|-|-
CASSLTQVTGELFF
TGTGCCAGCAGTTTAACTCAAGTCACCGGGGAGCTGTTTTTT
>TRBV11-2|TRBJ2-3|TRBD2|once
CASSPTSGGPGDTQYF
TGTGCCAGCAGCCCCACTAGCGGGGGGCCGGGAGATACGCAGTATTTT
>TRBV7-2|TRBJ2-3|-|-
CASSFSAGAGRDTQYF
TGTGCCAGCAGCTTTTCCGCGGGGGCGGGAAGAGATACGCAGTATTTT
>TRBV4-1|TRBJ1-3|-|-
CASSQEGGAGNTIYF
TGCGCCAGCAGCCAAGAAGGAGGGGCTGGAAACACCATATATTTT
>TRBV14|TRBJ1-5|-|-
CASSQETDPGGQPQHF
TGTGCCAGCAGCCAAGAAACAGACCCGGGCGGGCAGCCCCAGCATTTT
>TRBV6-1|TRBJ1-4|-|few
CASSEAQAGGEKLFF
TGTGCCAGCAGTGAAGCGCAGGCAGGCGGGGAAAAACTGTTTTTT
>TRBV29-1|TRBJ2-7|-|-
CSVRGGDLRPYEQYF
TGCAGCGTCCGAGGGGGGGACCTGAGACCCTACGAGCAGTACTTC
>TRBV10-3|TRBJ2-6|TRBD1|-
CAIRDRDGANVLTF
TGTGCCATCAGGGACAGGGATGGGGCCAACGTCCTGACTTTC
>TRBV7-6|TRBJ2-5|TRBD2|-
CASSLAGLAETQYF
TGTGCCAGCAGCTTAGCTGGACTAGCGGAGACCCAGTACTTC
>TRBV7-8|TRBJ2-7|-|-
CASSQMGDSYEQYF
TGTGCCAGCAGCCAAATGGGAGACTCCTACGAGCAGTACTTC
>TRBV6-1|TRBJ2-2|-|-
CASSERGYANTGELFF
TGTGCCAGCAGTGAGCGGGGCTACGCGAACACCGGGGAGCTGTTTTTT
>TRBV9|TRBJ2-1|-|-
CASSADSYNEQFF
TGTGCCAGCAGCGCGGACTCGTACAATGAGCAGTTCTTC
>TRBV6-1|TRBJ2-7|TRBD1|-
CASRRTGGSEQYF
TGTGCCAGCCGAAGGACAGGGGGGAGCGAGCAGTACTTC
>TRBV6-1|TRBJ1-1|-|-
CASILSREAFF
TGTGCCAGCATCTTGTCCCGTGAAGCTTTCTTT
>TRBV30|TRBJ1-1|-|-
CAWRPPGVRANTEAFF
TGTGCCTGGAGGCCCCCCGGGGTCCGGGCGAACACTGAAGCTTTCTTT
>TRBV2|TRBJ2-1|TRBD2|-
CASSDRRGGLYEQFF
TGTGCCAGCAGTGATCGGCGGGGGGGCCTTTATGAGCAGTTCTTC
>TRBV5-6|TRBJ1-2|TRBD1|-
CASSPTGGDYGYTF
TGTGCCAGCAGCCCGACAGGGGGCGACTATGGCTACACCTTC
>TRBV7-8|TRBJ2-1|TRBD2|-
CASSSSGTNVDEQFF
TGTGCCAGCAGCTCCTCCGGGACTAATGTGGATGAGCAGTTCTTC
>TRBV18|TRBJ2-5|TRBD2|-
CASSPGGDETQYF
TGTGCCAGCTCACCAGGGGGGGACGAGACCCAGTACTTC
>TRBV28|TRBJ2-2|-|-
CASSLSTGELFF
TGTGCCAGCAGTTTGAGCACCGGGGAGCTGTTTTTT
>TRBV19|TRBJ2-5|TRBD2|-
CASSPSGVSGETQYF
TGTGCCAGTAGTCCTAGCGGGGTCTCAGGAGAGACCCAGTACTTC
>TRBV4-1|TRBJ2-7|TRBD1|-
CASSQEVQGRAEQYF
TGCGCCAGCAGCCAAGAAGTACAGGGGCGGGCGGAGCAGTACTTC
>TRBV19|TRBJ1-1|TRBD1|few
CASSIPGQGRDEAFF
TGTGCCAGTAGTATCCCCGGACAGGGTCGCGATGAAGCTTTCTTT
>TRBV18|TRBJ1-1|TRBD1|-
CASSRQGGTEAFF
TGTGCCAGCTCGAGACAGGGCGGGACTGAAGCTTTCTTT
>TRBV5-1|TRBJ2-5|TRBD1|-
CASSTDGTATTQYF
TGCGCCAGCAGCACCGACGGGACAGCCACGACCCAGTACTTC
>TRBV5-4|TRBJ2-3|TRBD2|-
CASSSGTSGGASTDTQYF
TGTGCCAGCAGCTCCGGGACTAGCGGGGGGGCTAGCACAGATACGCAGTATTTT
>TRBV7-3|TRBJ2-3|-|-
CASSFTGRTDTQYF
TGTGCCAGCAGCTTTACCGGGAGAACAGATACGCAGTATTTT
>TRBV21-1|TRBJ2-7|-|-
CASSARHRTSGVYEQYF
TGTGCCAGCAGCGCCCGTCACCGAACTAGCGGGGTTTACGAGCAGTACTTC
>TRBV28|TRBJ2-7|TRBD2|-
CASSAAGDNEQYF
TGTGCCAGCAGTGCAGCGGGAGACAACGAGCAGTACTTC
>TRBV2|TRBJ2-6|TRBD1|-
CASYRGSGANVLTF
TGTGCCAGTTACAGGGGTTCTGGGGCCAACGTCCTGACTTTC
>TRBV25-1|TRBJ2-2|TRBD2|many
CASSESQTGGAGELFF
TGTGCCAGCAGTGAATCCCAGACGGGAGGGGCCGGGGAGCTGTTTTTT
>TRBV5-1|TRBJ2-7|TRBD1|-
CASRSNPWQGQGAYEQYF
TGCGCCAGCAGATCGAATCCTTGGCAGGGACAGGGGGCGTACGAGCAGTACTTC
>TRBV28|TRBJ1-2|-|once
CASRSSLRGYTF
TGTGCCAGCAGAAGTAGTTTACGTGGCTACACCTTC
>TRBV11-2|TRBJ2-7|-|-
CASSLVSLYEQYF
TGTGCCAGCAGCTTAGTATCCCTCTACGAGCAGTACTTC
>TRBV28|TRBJ2-2|-|-
CASSPMGAGELFF
TGTGCCAGCAGTCCGATGGGAGCCGGGGAGCTGTTTTTT
>TRBV19|TRBJ2-7|-|-
CASTPRGNSYEQYF
TGTGCCAGTACCCCCAGGGGCAACTCCTACGAGCAGTACTTC
>TRBV7-2|TRBJ1-1|-|-
CASSLERNTEAFF
TGTGCCAGCAGCTTAGAGAGGAACACTGAAGCTTTCTTT
>TRBV28|TRBJ2-2|TRBD1|-
CASSLAGTANTGELFF
TGTGCCAGCAGTTTAGCTGGGACAGCGAACACCGGGGAGCTGTTTTTT
>TRBV10-2|TRBJ1-2|TRBD1|few
CASMQGVGGYGYTF
TGCGCCAGCATGCAGGGGGTAGGGGGCTATGGCTACACCTTC
>TRBV28|TRBJ2-7|TRBD1|-
CASKYRRTGYEQYF
TGTGCCAGCAAATATCGCAGGACAGGCTACGAGCAGTACTTC
>TRBV5-5|TRBJ1-5|-|few
CASSWEQGSNQPQHF
TGTGCCAGCAGCTGGGAACAGGGTAGCAATCAGCCCCAGCATTTT
>TRBV19|TRBJ2-7|-|-
CASSLASQAQSYEQYF
TGTGCCAGTAGTCTCGCGTCACAGGCACAATCCTACGAGCAGTACTTC